The 27 T cell receptor beta chains given below trace back to one sample, sequenced in a study of post-analysis software for immune sequencing data. Study findings and constraints: In patients, TRBV5-6, TRBV5-1 and TRBV20-1 belonged to four or five TRBV segments found more frequently than in controls.

Included in the TCR beta cDNA libraries were unique molecular identifiers. In TCRdb, the PCR reads were re-called with MiXCR into one record per CDR3 protein. The sample has around 260,000 distinct CDR3 sequences; less than 40% are singletons. These receptors lack a known antigen. Sequencing was performed on blood. Receptor source: a girl aged 5 to 17 with multiple sclerosis.

V and J are TRBV20-1 and TRBJ1-5; D is perhaps TRBD1 (5 bases). Trimming removed 6 bases from V and 5 bases from J, with 11 bases in between. This CDR3 has 12 residues. The germline CDR1 and CDR2 sequences are DFQATT and SNEGSKA (reference sequence). The CDR3 loop is CSAAKGDQPQHF. The CDR3 DNA sequence: TGCAGTGCCGCAAAAGGGGATCAGCCCCAGCATTTT.

This clonotype has ten or more counts. The chain combines TRBV2 with TRBJ2-5; maybe TRBD1 (6 bases). Germline CDR1 and CDR2: SNHLY and FYNNEI. Trimming cost V 6 bases and J 3 bases, with 11 bases left between them. CDR3 length equals 13 residues. CDR3 region: CASRRDTKETQYF. In DNA, the CDR3 is TGTGCCAGCAGGAGGGACACCAAAGAGACCCAGTACTTC. Full variable domain (rest looked up from reference TRBV2 and TRBJ2-5): EPEVTQTPSHQVTQMGQEVILRCVPISNHLYFYWYRQILGQKVEFLVSFYNNEISEKSEIFDDQFSVERPDGSNFTLKIRSTKLEDSAMYFCASRRDTKETQYFGPGTRLLVL.

Details on this clonotype: At one of its ends the junction is not consistent with the germline gene, which may arise from a read error. The chain links TRBV29-1 to TRBJ2-2; possible D gene TRBD2, 5 bases. CDR1 and CDR2 from the germline V gene are SQVTM and ANQGSEA. This CDR3 spans 14 amino acids. In DNA, the CDR3 is TGCAGCGCGGCTTGGAATACGAACACCGGGGAGCGGTTTTTT. It is translated as CSAAWNTNTGERFF.

This clonotype was recorded many times. V and J are TRBV5-5 and TRBJ2-2; 9 bases agree with TRBD1. The germline V gene encodes CDR1 SGHKS and CDR2 YYEKEE (reference sequence). The CDR3 extends over 15 amino acids. Trimming took 4 bases from V and 5 from J; bases not matched to a gene: 6. The CDR3 sequence is CASSLRQGGTGELFF. The CDR3, as DNA: TGTGCCAGCAGCCTCCGACAGGGGGGGACCGGGGAGCTGTTTTTT.

The chain couples TRBV6-4 to TRBJ2-1; 7 bases agree with TRBD1. Germline CDR1 and CDR2: MRHNA and SNTAGT. V lost 7 bases and J lost 2; bases outside the gene matches: 11. The CDR3 is 16 residues long. CDR3 DNA sequence: TGTGCCAGCATGAAAGACGGGGACAGAACCTACAATGAGCAGTTCTTC. This sequence encodes CASMKDGDRTYNEQFF.

This clonotype was observed a handful of times. J is TRBJ2-3 and V is TRBV27, with 8 nucleotides matching TRBD1. The germline CDR1 and CDR2 sequences are MNHEY and SMNVEV (reference sequence). Trimming cost V 5 bases and J 0 bases; bases outside gene matches: 13. This CDR3 contains 18 residues. The CDR3 region is CASSIGRGRKRSTDTQYF. The CDR3 coding sequence is TGTGCCAGCAGTATAGGCAGGGGGCGAAAACGTAGCACAGATACGCAGTATTTT.

V is TRBV29-1 and J is TRBJ2-7, with D tentatively TRBD1 (6 bases). The ends were cut back, 6 bases at V and 3 bases at J, with 15 bases in the middle. Germline CDR1 SQVTM, CDR2 ANQGSEA. This CDR3 is built from 13 residues. In nucleotides, the CDR3 is TGCAGCGTCGGCGCTCAGGGGTACTACGAGCAGTACTTC. Translating gives CSVGAQGYYEQYF.

This clonotype was seen only a few times. The V call is TRBV3-1, the J call TRBJ2-1; 15 positions agree with TRBD2. V was pared by 5 bases and J by 4 bases, with 3 bases of the junction left unmatched. CDR1 is LGHDT, CDR2 YNNKEL, per germline (reference sequence). The length of the CDR3 is 16 residues. This CDR3 is CASSGLAGGIYNEQFF. As DNA, the CDR3 is TGTGCCAGCAGCGGACTAGCGGGAGGGATTTACAATGAGCAGTTCTTC.

The chain recombines TRBV7-2 with TRBJ2-7, with 7 bases fitting TRBD1. J was trimmed by 1 base and V by 6 bases; bases with no gene match: 3. The CDR3 runs to 13 residues. Germline values: CDR1 SGHTA, CDR2 FQGNSA. The DNA for the CDR3 is TGTGCCAGCAGGAAACAGGGGTCCTACGAGCAGTACTTC. Protein sequence: CASRKQGSYEQYF.

This clonotype was recorded at least ten times. This rearrangement joins TRBV9 to TRBJ2-5; D perhaps matches TRBD2 (6 bases). Germline lookup yields CDR1 SGDLS and CDR2 YYNGEE. This CDR3 spans 14 amino acids. The germline V and J ends were trimmed by 4 bases and 5 bases, with 15 bases remaining between them. For the CDR3, the DNA is TGTGCCAGCAGCACCGGGACTTTCGGGGAGACCCAGTACTTC. Its protein product is CASSTGTFGETQYF.

The rearrangement links TRBV10-3 to TRBJ2-3, with 10 nucleotides matching TRBD2. This CDR3 has 15 amino acids. Trimming removed 6 bases from V and 2 bases from J; junction bases left unmatched: 5. CDR1 and CDR2 from the germline V gene are ENHRY and SYGVKD. DNA for the CDR3: TGTGCCATCAGCCCCGGGACTAGCGTCACAGATACGCAGTATTTT. Translated, it gives CAISPGTSVTDTQYF.

This clonotype was counted ten times or more. The chain uses TRBV29-1 and TRBJ1-4, with D uncertain. This CDR3 contains 11 residues. The germline gives CDR1 SQVTM, CDR2 ANQGSEA. Between the trimmed V and J ends, which lost 7 bases and 8 bases, there was a span of 11 bases. CDR3 bases: TGCAGCGCCAATAGTGGAGAAAAACTGTTTTTT. This encodes CSANSGEKLFF. Drawing the rest from reference TRBV29-1 and TRBJ1-4, the complete variable domain is SAVISQKPSRDICQRGTSLTIQCQVDSQVTMMFWYRQQPGQSLTLIATANQGSEATYESGFVIDKFPISRPNLTFSTLTVSNMSPEDSSIYLCSANSGEKLFFGSGTQLSVL.

This clonotype showed up many times. The V call is TRBV29-1, the J call TRBJ2-5, with 8 nucleotides matching TRBD1. The V gene's germline CDR1 is SQVTM and CDR2 ANQGSEA. CDR3 length equals 13 residues. The V segment lost 4 bases and the J segment 4 bases; nucleotides outside the gene matches: 5. In nucleotides, the CDR3 is TGCAGCGTTGCGAGACAGGGGACAGAGACCCAGTACTTC. Translation: CSVARQGTETQYF. Supplemented by reference TRBV29-1 and TRBJ2-5, the full variable domain reads SAVISQKPSRDICQRGTSLTIQCQVDSQVTMMFWYRQQPGQSLTLIATANQGSEATYESGFVIDKFPISRPNLTFSTLTVSNMSPEDSSIYLCSVARQGTETQYFGPGTRLLVL.

This clonotype occurred many times. The chain has TRBV27 and TRBJ2-1, with TRBD2 identical over 7 bases. The CDR3 consists of 15 residues. Per germline, CDR1 MNHEY and CDR2 SMNVEV (reference sequence). With V trimmed by 3 bases and J by 0 bases, 2 bases remained unmatched. In nucleotides, the CDR3 is TGTGCCAGCAGTTTCTTAGCGGGCTCCTACAATGAGCAGTTCTTC. Translated: CASSFLAGSYNEQFF.

For this clonotype: Given a much more abundant clone one base away, this may be a read error. J is TRBJ2-1 and V is TRBV5-1, with 9 bases aligning to TRBD2. Germline V lookup: CDR1 SGHRS, CDR2 YFSETQ. The CDR3 sequence is 14 residues long. Germline trimming cut 4 bases from V and 6 bases from J; bases unmatched to any gene: 5. CDR3 nucleotide sequence: TGCGCCAGCAGCCCAAGCGGGGGGTGCAATGAGCAGTTCTTC. Its protein is CASSPSGGCNEQFF. Full variable domain (remainder filled in from reference TRBV5-1 and TRBJ2-1): KAGVTQTPRYLIKTRGQQVTLSCSPISGHRSVSWYQQTPGQGLQFLFEYFSETQRNKGNFPGRFSGRQFSNSRSEMNVSTLELGDSALYLCASSPSGGCNEQFFGPGTRLTVL.

This clonotype was observed many times. The V gene is TRBV5-6, the J gene TRBJ1-4, with 9 nucleotides matching TRBD1. Per germline, CDR1 SGHDT and CDR2 YYEEEE. J gave up 5 bases and V 4 bases, and 6 bases lay outside the gene matches. The CDR3 has 15 amino acids. CDR3: CASSGSGTGNEKLFF. DNA of the CDR3: TGTGCCAGCAGCGGTTCCGGGACAGGGAATGAAAAACTGTTTTTT.

V gene TRBV29-1 combines with J gene TRBJ2-1; 13 nucleotides align to TRBD2. CDR3 length: 14 residues. The germline V gene encodes CDR1 SQVTM and CDR2 ANQGSEA. After removal of 5 bases from V and 7 bases from J, the junction contained 5 bases not matched to a gene. The CDR3 here is CSVQQGLAGNEQFF. The CDR3 DNA reads TGCAGCGTTCAACAGGGACTAGCGGGGAATGAGCAGTTCTTC.

Concerning this clonotype itself: This may arise from a read error, as a much more abundant clone is one base away. The chain joins TRBV6-5 to TRBJ1-6; D is unresolved. Germline V CDR1 and CDR2: MNHEY, SVGAGI. The CDR3 extends over 14 amino acids. The CDR3: CGSSYDTVNSPLHF. CDR3 bases: TGTGGCAGCAGTTACGACACGGTTAATTCACCCCTCCACTTT.

This clonotype was found many times. The rearrangement uses TRBV20-1 and TRBJ2-4; 9 nucleotides agree with TRBD2. Trimming took 0 bases from V and 6 from J; bases not matched to a gene: 9. The CDR3 sequence is 16 residues long. CDR1 and CDR2 (germline): DFQATT, SNEGSKA (reference sequence). DNA of the CDR3: TGCAGTGCTAGAGATAGCGGGCCTAGCGGGGTAAACATTCAGTACTTC. It translates to CSARDSGPSGVNIQYF.

The chain is built from TRBV4-1 and TRBJ2-7; TRBD2 aligns across 9 bases. The length of the CDR3 is 15 residues. Germline values: CDR1 MGHRA, CDR2 YSYEKL. V dropped 0 bases and J dropped 2; count of bases not matched to a gene: 2. CDR3 sequence (DNA): TGCGCCAGCAGCCAAGACGCGGGAGGGCCCTACGAGCAGTACTTC. Residues: CASSQDAGGPYEQYF.

Concerning this clonotype itself: Given a much more abundant clone one base away, this may be a read error. The V gene is TRBV18, the J gene TRBJ2-5; maybe TRBD2 (6 bases). The V gene lost 2 bases and the J gene lost 11 bases, with 21 bases spanning the gap. The CDR3 is 15 residues long. The germline V gene has CDR1 KGHSH and CDR2 LQKENI. For the CDR3, the DNA is TGTGCCAGCTCACCAAGGGAGGAGTCCTCTAATGAGCAGTACTTC. Its protein is CASSPREESSNEQYF.

In this sample, this clonotype turned up a few times. A much larger clone lies a single base off, so this may be a read error. The chain uses TRBV20-1 and TRBJ2-1; D remains ambiguous. The germline CDR1 and CDR2 sequences are DFQATT and SNEGSKA (reference sequence). The CDR3 contains 12 residues. V lost 6 bases and J lost 6, with 12 bases in between. The chain's CDR3 is CSAPAQPNEQFF. CDR3 coding DNA: TGCAGTGCCCCCGCACAGCCCAATGAGCAGTTCTTC.

Only one count was recorded for this clonotype. The chain combines TRBV6-1 with TRBJ2-1, with 14 bases that match TRBD2. Germline trimming cut 0 bases from V and 10 bases from J; bases unmatched to any gene: 8. Germline CDR1 MNHNS, CDR2 SASEGT. CDR3 size: 17 residues. In nucleotides, the CDR3 is TGTGCCAGCAGTGAAGCAGGAGGGACTAGCGGGAGATTAGAGCAGTTCTTC. Translation gives CASSEAGGTSGRLEQFF.

The rearrangement joins TRBV14 to TRBJ2-4; D not certain. The germline V gene encodes CDR1 SGHDN and CDR2 FVKESK. The CDR3 sequence is 15 residues long. Deletions cut 2 bases from V and 1 base from J, with 9 bases between. CDR3 DNA: TGTGCCAGCAGCCAATGCGACACGGCCAAAAACATTCAGTACTTC. Translating it yields CASSQCDTAKNIQYF.

V is TRBV12-3 or TRBV12-4 and J is TRBJ2-3, with D unresolved. This CDR3 comprises 15 residues. Deletions cut 6 bases from V and 0 bases from J, with 13 bases between. CDR3 in DNA: TGTGCCAGCAGCCAGGACCGTGTGAGCACAGATACGCAGTATTTT. Protein sequence: CASSQDRVSTDTQYF.

The rearrangement uses TRBV6-4 and TRBJ2-1; no clear D gene. Germline lookup yields CDR1 MRHNA and CDR2 SNTAGT. Trimming took 3 bases from V and 4 from J, leaving 10 bases between them. This CDR3 comprises 14 residues. CDR3 nucleotides: TGTGCCAGCAGTGAAGGTATAGAGTACAATGAGCAGTTCTTC. This codes for CASSEGIEYNEQFF.

This chain connects TRBV6-5 to TRBJ2-7; 7 bases line up with TRBD1. CDR3 length equals 15 residues. The V segment lost 1 base and the J segment 0 bases; nucleotides outside the gene matches: 3. Germline assignment: CDR1 MNHEY and CDR2 SVGAGI. The CDR3 coding sequence is TGTGCCAGCAGTTACTTACAGGGGAGCTCCTACGAGCAGTACTTC. It specifies CASSYLQGSSYEQYF.